The 31 T cell receptor beta chains listed next were all sequenced from one sample in a study of T cell responses to AZD1222 COVID-19 vaccine. Assay used: immunoSEQ multiplex PCR; TCRdb lists only in-frame clones, some missing. This repertoire shows tens of thousands of clones, more than 70% found once; its top ten account for roughly a fifth. Sequenced material: peripheral blood, taken on day 0 of MenACWY control vaccination. These receptors came from an adult in good health.

This clone was found once. The chain links TRBV6-5 to TRBJ2-2, with 10 bases matching TRBD2. Per germline, CDR1 MNHEY and CDR2 SVGAGI. There are 14 residues in the CDR3. V dropped 8 bases and J dropped 7; count of bases not matched to a gene: 7. The CDR3 DNA reads as TGTGCCAGCCGTAGCGGGAGGAGGGTCGGGGAGCTGTTTTTT. Protein product: CASRSGRRVGELFF.

This chain links TRBV6-2 or TRBV6-3 with TRBJ2-2; D ambiguous. CDR1 is MNHEY and CDR2 is SVGEGT in the germline V gene. V gave up 6 bases and J gave up 3 bases, with 8 bases separating them. This CDR3 has 13 amino acids. CDR3 DNA: TGTGCCAGCAGCCCCGACTACACCGGGGAGCTGTTTTTT. Protein sequence: CASSPDYTGELFF.

The rearrangement uses TRBV28 and TRBJ1-1; weak D call: TRBD1 (5 bases). This CDR3 comprises 11 residues. Germline V gene data show CDR1 as MDHEN and CDR2 as SYDVKM. CDR3 protein: CAGRTNTEAFF. Here the CDR3 DNA reads TGTGCGGGACGGACGAACACTGAAGCTTTCTTT. The variable domain in full, with the rest retrieved from reference TRBV28 and TRBJ1-1, is DVKVTQSSRYLVKRTGEKVFLECVQDMDHENMFWYRQDPGLGLRLIYFSYDVKMKEKGDIPEGYSVSREKKERFSLILESASTNQTSMYLCAGRTNTEAFFGQGTRLTVV.

This clone was counted once. In nucleotides, the CDR3 is TGTGCCAGCAGTGAAGATCCAGGGGGCTTTGATGGCTACACCTTC. Translated, it gives CASSEDPGGFDGYTF. The chain is built from TRBV6-1 and TRBJ1-2; 8 nucleotides align to TRBD1. Losses at the gene ends were 1 base for V and 6 bases for J; bases not matched to a gene: 7. CDR3 size: 15 residues. In germline, CDR1 is MNHNS, CDR2 SASEGT.

The chain recombines TRBV27 with TRBJ1-1; no reliable D call. The CDR3 contains 13 residues. Trimming pared 0 bases from V and 5 bases from J, leaving 7 bases between. Germline CDR1 is MNHEY and CDR2 is SMNVEV (reference sequence). In nucleotides, the CDR3 is TGTGCCAGCAGTTTATCCGGGAGGACTGAAGCTTTCTTT. Protein sequence: CASSLSGRTEAFF.

This chain connects TRBV24-1 to TRBJ2-3; D ambiguous. The CDR3 length is 12 residues. V shed 1 base and J shed 4 bases, with 2 bases lying between them. CDR1 and CDR2 from the germline V gene are KGHDR and SFDVKD. In nucleotides, the CDR3 is TGTGCCACCAGTGATTTCCCAGATACGCAGTATTTT. It codes for CATSDFPDTQYF.

The J gene is TRBJ1-4, the V gene TRBV14, with 9 nucleotides matching TRBD1. The CDR3 contains 16 residues. V shed 2 bases and J 7 bases; nucleotides not matched to a gene: 8. Germline assignment: CDR1 SGHDN and CDR2 FVKESK. CDR3 bases: TGTGCCAGCAGCCAACTTACGGGACAGGGTGTTGAAAAACTGTTTTTT. Its protein is CASSQLTGQGVEKLFF.

The chain combines TRBV7-2 with TRBJ2-2; weak D call: TRBD1 (5 bases). The CDR3 is 15 residues long. CDR1 SGHTA and CDR2 FQGNSA come from the germline V gene. With 6 bases removed from V and 8 bases from J, the gap between germline ends came to 19 bases. In DNA form, the CDR3 reads TGTGCCAGCAGGCCCGACTTGTCCCCAGGGGGGGAGCTGTTTTTT. Translated: CASRPDLSPGGELFF.

V is TRBV6-5 and J is TRBJ1-5, with D possibly TRBD1 on 6 matching bases. Looked up from germline, CDR1 is MNHEY and CDR2 is SVGAGI. The CDR3 has 14 residues. The ends were cut back, 6 bases at V and 5 bases at J, with 14 bases in the middle. DNA of the CDR3: TGTGCCAGCAGCCACAGGGATGGGGATCAGCCCCAGCATTTT. Translated, it gives CASSHRDGDQPQHF.

The rearrangement joins TRBV4-3 to TRBJ2-3, with D possibly TRBD1 on 5 matching bases. The germline CDR1 and CDR2 sequences are LGHNA and YSLEER. V was trimmed by 3 bases and J by 6 bases, leaving 13 bases between them. The length of the CDR3 is 14 residues. The CDR3 reads CASSHDLRADTQYF. The CDR3 nucleotides are TGCGCCAGCAGCCATGACCTCAGGGCGGATACGCAGTATTTT.

The chain joins TRBV4-1 to TRBJ1-5, with D hard to call. This CDR3 has 13 amino acids. V lost 1 base and J 3 bases, leaving 4 bases between the germline ends. CDR1 and CDR2 from the germline V gene are MGHRA and YSYEKL. CDR3 region: CASSQVDNQPQHF. CDR3 nucleotides: TGCGCCAGCAGCCAAGTCGACAATCAGCCCCAGCATTTT.

The chain joins TRBV10-3 to TRBJ2-1, with a tentative D call TRBD2 (5 bases). The CDR3 has 15 residues. Per the germline V gene, CDR1 is ENHRY and CDR2 is SYGVKD. Trimming removed 6 bases at V and 0 bases at J, with 12 bases between. For the CDR3, the DNA is TGTGCCATCAGGTCGGGATCAAGCTCCTACAATGAGCAGTTCTTC. Amino acids: CAIRSGSSSYNEQFF.

The genes are TRBV27 and TRBJ2-6, with TRBD1 matching over 10 bases. This CDR3 spans 18 amino acids. The V gene end was trimmed by 6 bases and the J gene end by 2 bases; junction bases not matched to a gene: 10. Germline V gene sequence: CDR1 MNHEY, CDR2 SMNVEV (reference sequence). In DNA, the CDR3 is TGTGCCAGCAGACCACGACAGGGGGCTATGGCTGGGGCCAACGTCCTGACTTTC. Translating gives CASRPRQGAMAGANVLTF. Full variable domain (remainder filled in from reference TRBV27 and TRBJ2-6): EAQVTQNPRYLITVTGKKLTVTCSQNMNHEYMSWYRQDPGLGLRQIYYSMNVEVTDKGDVPEGYKVSRKEKRNFPLILESPSPNQTSLYFCASRPRQGAMAGANVLTFGAGSRLTVL.

V is TRBV5-1 and J is TRBJ1-1; 8 bases align to TRBD1. Trimming removed 3 bases from V and 1 base from J; junction bases left unmatched: 5. CDR1 is SGHRS and CDR2 is YFSETQ in the germline V gene. There are 15 residues in the CDR3. CDR3 amino acids: CASSWQGAPNTEAFF. The CDR3 coding sequence is TGCGCCAGCAGCTGGCAGGGGGCGCCGAACACTGAAGCTTTCTTT.

This clone appeared a few times. CDR3 coding DNA: TGTGCCAGTAAATCGGCGGGAGGGCCCCTCTACGAGCAGTACTTC. Its protein product is CASKSAGGPLYEQYF. The chain has TRBV19 and TRBJ2-7, with 9 bases fitting TRBD2. The CDR3 is 15 amino acids. Germline trimming cut 7 bases from V and 3 bases from J; bases unmatched to any gene: 10. CDR1 is LNHDA, CDR2 SQIVND, per germline (reference sequence).

The chain employs TRBV5-1 and TRBJ1-2; weak D call: TRBD1 (5 bases). The CDR3 loop spans 13 amino acids. V lost 0 bases and J 8 bases, leaving 11 bases between the germline ends. The germline gives CDR1 SGHRS, CDR2 YFSETQ. CDR3 coding DNA: TGCGCCAGCAGCTTGGAGGGTCAGGGCGGCTACACCTTC. This translates into CASSLEGQGGYTF. Full variable domain (outside the CDR3, taken from reference TRBV5-1 and TRBJ1-2): KAGVTQTPRYLIKTRGQQVTLSCSPISGHRSVSWYQQTPGQGLQFLFEYFSETQRNKGNFPGRFSGRQFSNSRSEMNVSTLELGDSALYLCASSLEGQGGYTFGSGTRLTVV.

Of note for this clone: This sample includes further DNA sequences coding for the same CDR3. V gene TRBV21-1 combines with J gene TRBJ2-3; the table's D call TRBD2 went unverified against the DNA. TRBV21-1 is described as a pseudogene. There are 15 residues in the CDR3. In DNA form, the CDR3 reads TGTGCCAGCATAGTGGCGGGAGGGCGCACAGATACGCAGTATTTT. Its translation: CASIVAGGRTDTQYF.

The chain links TRBV6-5 to TRBJ2-3; 10 nucleotides align to TRBD2. The CDR3 is made up of 14 amino acids. CDR1 and CDR2 from the germline V gene are MNHEY and SVGAGI. J gave up 0 bases and V 6 bases, and 0 bases lay outside the gene matches. The CDR3 loop is CASRTSGSTDTQYF. CDR3 DNA: TGTGCCAGCAGGACTAGCGGGAGCACAGATACGCAGTATTTT.

This clone was recorded only once. The V and J genes are TRBV5-1 and TRBJ2-7; 9 bases align to TRBD2. The germline CDR1 and CDR2 sequences are SGHRS and YFSETQ. V dropped 6 bases and J dropped 2; count of bases not matched to a gene: 6. This CDR3 comprises 14 residues. As DNA, the CDR3 is TGCGCCAGCAACAAGCGGGAGGACACCTACGAGCAGTACTTC. Translation: CASNKREDTYEQYF. The variable domain in full, completed from reference TRBV5-1 and TRBJ2-7, reads KAGVTQTPRYLIKTRGQQVTLSCSPISGHRSVSWYQQTPGQGLQFLFEYFSETQRNKGNFPGRFSGRQFSNSRSEMNVSTLELGDSALYLCASNKREDTYEQYFGPGTRLTVT.

This clone appeared a single time. CDR3 in DNA: TGCGCCAGCAGCCAAGCTCCGACAGGGTGGGGTGAGCAGTTCTTC. It is translated as CASSQAPTGWGEQFF. J is TRBJ2-1 and V is TRBV4-3; 7 nucleotides align to TRBD1. The CDR3 length is 15 residues. Trimming removed 1 base from V and 9 bases from J; junction bases left unmatched: 9. Germline V gene lookup returns CDR1 LGHNA and CDR2 YSLEER.

The sample holds a few counts of this clone. The chain combines TRBV15 with TRBJ2-1, with a possible D match to TRBD2 (6 bases). Germline CDR1 and CDR2: LNHNV and YYDKDF (reference sequence). Trimming removed 3 bases from V and 10 bases from J, with 16 bases in between. The CDR3 is 14 residues long. CDR3 in DNA: TGTGCCACCAGCAGTAGCGGTTCGATACGGGAGCAGTTCTTC. It codes for CATSSSGSIREQFF.

This rearrangement joins TRBV18 to TRBJ2-2; D is unresolved. V was cut by 8 bases and J by 0 bases, with 10 bases left in between. The CDR3 runs to 14 residues. CDR1 and CDR2 (germline): KGHSH, LQKENI. CDR3 sequence reads: CASLPAANTGELFF. CDR3 nucleotide sequence: TGTGCCAGCCTCCCTGCAGCGAACACCGGGGAGCTGTTTTTT.

The chain employs TRBV14 and TRBJ2-4; D is perhaps TRBD1 or TRBD2 (5 bases each). CDR1 is SGHDN, CDR2 FVKESK, per germline. CDR3 length: 14 residues. Trimming removed 5 bases at V and 8 bases at J, with 16 bases between. CDR3 nucleotides: TGTGCCAGCAGCTCGGGACCCAGGATAGACATTCAGTACTTC. This translates into CASSSGPRIDIQYF.

V is TRBV5-1 and J is TRBJ2-1, with D tentatively TRBD2 (6 bases). The V and J ends lost 4 bases and 1 base respectively, with 18 bases between them. CDR3 length equals 17 residues. Germline V CDR1 and CDR2: SGHRS, YFSETQ. CDR3 DNA: TGCGCCAGCAGCGCACTAAAGGGACTGGAATCCTACAATGAGCAGTTCTTC. Amino acid sequence: CASSALKGLESYNEQFF.

The chain joins TRBV15 to TRBJ1-5; TRBD1 might be the D (6 bases). The CDR3 sequence is 15 residues long. The ends were cut back, 0 bases at V and 9 bases at J, with 15 bases in the middle. Germline CDR1 reads LNHNV; CDR2 reads YYDKDF (reference sequence). The CDR3 bases are TGTGCCACCAGCAGAGATATAGGGGGTGGTTGGCCCCAGCATTTT. Protein: CATSRDIGGGWPQHF.

There are a few counts of this clone. This chain joins TRBV10-1 and TRBJ2-1, with 10 bases matching TRBD2. Losses at the gene ends were 7 bases for V and 4 bases for J; bases not matched to a gene: 7. Germline V gene data show CDR1 as WNHNN and CDR2 as SYGVQD (reference sequence). There are 15 residues in the CDR3. DNA for the CDR3: TGCGCCAGCACTCCCGGGACTAGCGAATACAATGAGCAGTTCTTC. This gives the protein CASTPGTSEYNEQFF.

The chain uses TRBV18 and TRBJ2-7; D call uncertain. The CDR3 contains 13 residues. Trimming took off 5 bases at V and 2 bases at J, with 10 bases between the two ends. Germline CDR1 KGHSH, CDR2 LQKENI. The CDR3 region has the DNA TGTGCCAGCTCAGCGAATGCAGCCTACGAGCAGTACTTC. Protein sequence: CASSANAAYEQYF.

The chain joins TRBV7-2 to TRBJ1-3; D gene unclear. Germline V lookup: CDR1 SGHTA, CDR2 FQGNSA. V lost 5 bases and J 0 bases, leaving 11 bases between the germline ends. The CDR3 has 15 amino acids. Here the CDR3 DNA reads TGTGCCAGCAGCCTAACTCGGGGCTCTGGAAACACCATATATTTT. It codes for CASSLTRGSGNTIYF.

This chain links TRBV12-3 or TRBV12-4 with TRBJ2-7; D might be TRBD2 (6 bases). The V end lost 8 bases, the J end lost 3 bases, and 11 bases lay between the germline ends. The CDR3 covers 12 residues. The CDR3 loop reads CASGGALYEQYF. For the CDR3, the DNA is TGTGCCAGCGGAGGGGCCCTCTACGAGCAGTACTTC.

This clone appeared a single time. The V gene is TRBV18, the J gene TRBJ2-7; a possible D gene is TRBD1 (6 bases). The germline V and J ends were trimmed by 6 bases and 2 bases, with 14 bases remaining between them. Germline CDR1 KGHSH, CDR2 LQKENI. The CDR3 loop spans 14 amino acids. The CDR3 DNA follows: TGTGCCAGCTCTCCCGAACAGGGAGCCTACGAGCAGTACTTC. As protein: CASSPEQGAYEQYF.

This clone was observed a single time. The chain recombines TRBV28 with TRBJ2-7; the D is unclear. CDR3 length equals 11 residues. Trimming left V 5 bases short and J 4 bases short, with 6 bases between. Per the germline V gene, CDR1 is MDHEN and CDR2 is SYDVKM. CDR3 loop: CASSRPYEQYF. CDR3 sequence (DNA): TGTGCCAGCAGTCGCCCATACGAGCAGTACTTC.